A single sample gave rise to the 25 T cell receptor beta chains below, sequenced in a study of blood T cells in healthy people across ages. A sample-barcoded 5' primer and a J-beta primer mix were used in a second PCR of about 7 to 12 cycles. TCRdb fed the 5' RACE reads into MiXCR, producing one record per CDR3 protein. The table includes about 1.7 million distinct CDR3 sequences, 28% detected once. Sequences were obtained from blood. These receptors were obtained from a woman in her twenties or thirties in good health.

This clonotype was found many times. CDR3 DNA sequence: TGCGCCAGCAGCTCGGACCCCCAAGCAAACGAGCAGTACTTC. It specifies CASSSDPQANEQYF. The rearrangement links TRBV5-1 to TRBJ2-7; D is ambiguous. The CDR3 runs 14 residues. Germline V CDR1 and CDR2: SGHRS, YFSETQ. Trimming took off 3 bases at V and 5 bases at J, with 15 bases between the two ends.

The chain joins TRBV20-1 to TRBJ2-5; perhaps TRBD2 as D (6 bases). Deletions cut 4 bases from V and 11 bases from J, with 23 bases between. Germline CDR1 is DFQATT and CDR2 is SNEGSKA (reference sequence). The CDR3 length is 14 residues. The CDR3: CSAKTGAGSYEQYF. In DNA form, the CDR3 reads TGCAGTGCTAAGACGGGAGCAGGCTCGTATGAGCAGTACTTC.

With respect to this clonotype: A much bigger clone sits one base away, suggesting this may be a read error. V gene TRBV20-1 combines with J gene TRBJ2-7, with 11 bases identical to TRBD2. The end of the DNA is better explained by TRBJ2-5, so the J call may be wrong. The CDR3 runs to 14 residues. Germline CDR1 DFQATT, CDR2 SNEGSKA (reference sequence). Here the CDR3 reads CSARASGRWETQYF. As DNA, the CDR3 is TGCAGTGCTAGAGCTAGCGGGAGGTGGGAGACCCAGTACTTC.

This chain's CDR3 is CSARATYRGFEQFF. DNA for the CDR3: TGCAGTGCTAGAGCAACTTACAGGGGGTTTGAGCAGTTCTTC. This chain uses TRBV20-1 with TRBJ2-1; 8 positions agree with TRBD1. CDR3 length equals 14 residues. V trimming: 1 base; J trimming: 9 bases; junction bases outside the gene matches: 8. CDR1 is DFQATT, CDR2 SNEGSKA, per germline (reference sequence).

This chain joins TRBV2 and TRBJ2-1; 15 positions match TRBD2. V gave up 8 bases and J gave up 6 bases; unmatched junction bases: 5. The CDR3 runs 15 residues. Germline CDR1 and CDR2: SNHLY and FYNNEI. The CDR3 protein is CASRGTSGGSNEQFF. The CDR3 DNA reads TGTGCCAGCCGGGGGACTAGCGGGGGGTCCAATGAGCAGTTCTTC.

The chain couples TRBV29-1 to TRBJ2-2, with D maybe TRBD1 (6 bases). Between the trimmed V and J ends, which lost 5 bases and 2 bases, there was a span of 12 bases. CDR3 length: 14 residues. Germline CDR1 is SQVTM and CDR2 is ANQGSEA. CDR3 nucleotide sequence: TGCAGCGTTACTTCACAGGGAAACACCGGGGAGCTGTTTTTT. Translation gives CSVTSQGNTGELFF.

This sequence joins TRBV5-5 and TRBJ2-7; D is possibly TRBD1 (6 bases). The CDR3 contains 13 residues. From germline, CDR1 is SGHKS and CDR2 YYEKEE (reference sequence). V was pared by 4 bases and J by 3 bases, with 11 bases between. The CDR3 region has the DNA TGTGCCAGCAGCACTGGACAGTTCTACGAGCAGTACTTC. This sequence encodes CASSTGQFYEQYF.

This clonotype was counted only a few times. V and J are TRBV6-5 and TRBJ2-7, with D possibly TRBD2 on 6 matching bases. CDR3 size: 13 residues. Germline CDR1 MNHEY, CDR2 SVGAGI. V gave up 0 bases and J gave up 11 bases, with 14 bases separating them. The CDR3 reads CASSYSRDREEYF. CDR3 nucleotides: TGTGCCAGCAGTTACTCGAGGGATAGGGAGGAGTACTTC.

The chain joins TRBV28 to TRBJ2-1; 9 nucleotides line up with TRBD2. The V gene's germline CDR1 is MDHEN and CDR2 SYDVKM. CDR3 length: 16 residues. V shed 2 bases, J shed 2 bases, and the junction held 4 bases outside the gene matches. CDR3 nucleotide sequence: TGTGCCAGCAGTTTAATAGCGGGGGACCCCTACAATGAGCAGTTCTTC. Residues: CASSLIAGDPYNEQFF.

In its sample, this clonotype was seen many times. The rearrangement links TRBV29-1 to TRBJ2-7; 12 positions match TRBD1. V lost 6 bases, J lost 6 bases, and 6 bases stayed unmatched. The CDR3 is made up of 13 amino acids. Germline V CDR1 and CDR2: SQVTM, ANQGSEA. Written as DNA, the CDR3 is TGCAGCGTCCGGGACAGGGGGCCCCTCGAGCAGTACTTC. It translates to CSVRDRGPLEQYF.

This clonotype was seen many times. The rearrangement links TRBV5-1 to TRBJ2-1; 9 bases are a match to TRBD2. The ends lost 2 bases at V and 5 bases at J; junction bases unmatched: 8. Germline-derived CDR1 and CDR2 are SGHRS and YFSETQ. The CDR3 covers 16 residues. The CDR3 sequence: CASSFLIAGVNNEQFF. CDR3 in DNA: TGCGCCAGCAGCTTCTTGATAGCGGGGGTTAACAATGAGCAGTTCTTC.

The chain employs TRBV30 and TRBJ1-5, with D uncertain. CDR3 size: 12 residues. Germline values: CDR1 GTSNPN, CDR2 SVGIG (reference sequence). V lost 5 bases and J 5 bases, leaving 10 bases between the germline ends. In DNA, the CDR3 is TGTGCCTGGGACGACGCGTATCAGCCCCAGCATTTT. Protein product: CAWDDAYQPQHF. The whole variable domain, filled in from reference TRBV30 and TRBJ1-5, reads SQTIHQWPATLVQPVGSPLSLECTVEGTSNPNLYWYRQAAGRGLQLLFYSVGIGQISSEVPQNLSASRPQDRQFILSSKKLLLSDSGFYLCAWDDAYQPQHFGDGTRLSIL.

This clonotype showed up just a few times. The chain is built from TRBV2 and TRBJ2-3; unclear D gene. The CDR3 length is 14 residues. With 5 bases removed from V and 2 bases from J, the gap between germline ends came to 11 bases. Germline CDR1 reads SNHLY; CDR2 reads FYNNEI. CDR3 coding DNA: TGTGCCAGCAGTACCTTCAGATCCACAGATACGCAGTATTTT. Amino acids: CASSTFRSTDTQYF.

V gene TRBV6-5 combines with J gene TRBJ1-6; 7 nucleotides line up with TRBD1. The ends lost 2 bases at V and 8 bases at J; junction bases unmatched: 3. The CDR3 runs to 14 residues. Germline lookup yields CDR1 MNHEY and CDR2 SVGAGI. CDR3 nucleotides: TGTGCCAGCAGTTACAGGGGGCGGGATTCACCCCTCCACTTT. As protein: CASSYRGRDSPLHF.

A remark on this clonotype: The junction shows a germline mismatch at one end, possibly a read error. This chain joins TRBV3-1 and TRBJ2-7, with TRBD2 identical over 7 bases. Germline CDR1 reads LGHDT; CDR2 reads YNNKEL (reference sequence). The CDR3 length is 14 residues. CDR3 residues: CTSSQSGVPYEQYF. The CDR3 DNA reads TGTACCAGCAGCCAAAGCGGGGTTCCCTACGAGCAGTACTTC.

The rearrangement links TRBV7-3 to TRBJ2-1; D possibly corresponds to TRBD2 (5 bases). Trimming took off 8 bases at V and 5 bases at J, with 10 bases between the two ends. CDR1 is SGHTA and CDR2 is FQGTGA in the germline V gene. The CDR3 spans 12 residues. CDR3 residues: CASEGSNNEQFF. DNA of the CDR3: TGTGCCAGCGAGGGCAGCAACAATGAGCAGTTCTTC.

This clonotype was found a few times. The gene calls are TRBV5-1 and TRBJ2-1; TRBD2 matches 14 bases. Losses at the gene ends were 5 bases for V and 8 bases for J; bases not matched to a gene: 6. Germline V gives CDR1 SGHRS, CDR2 YFSETQ. This CDR3 is built from 15 residues. The CDR3 nucleotides are TGCGCCAGCAGTGGGACTAGCGGGAGTTGGGATGAGCAGTTCTTC. Amino acids: CASSGTSGSWDEQFF. Together with reference TRBV5-1 and TRBJ2-1, the CDR3 gives the full variable domain: KAGVTQTPRYLIKTRGQQVTLSCSPISGHRSVSWYQQTPGQGLQFLFEYFSETQRNKGNFPGRFSGRQFSNSRSEMNVSTLELGDSALYLCASSGTSGSWDEQFFGPGTRLTVL.

The chain uses TRBV14 and TRBJ2-1; 9 bases match TRBD1. The V gene's germline CDR1 is SGHDN and CDR2 FVKESK. The CDR3 runs to 16 residues. With 4 bases clipped from V and 9 bases from J, the junction kept 13 bases outside the gene matches. The CDR3 loop reads CASSLTGQGLIGEQFF. The CDR3 DNA follows: TGTGCCAGCAGCCTAACCGGACAGGGGTTGATCGGTGAGCAGTTCTTC. Together with reference TRBV14 and TRBJ2-1, the CDR3 gives the full variable domain: EAGVTQFPSHSVIEKGQTVTLRCDPISGHDNLYWYRRVMGKEIKFLLHFVKESKQDESGMPNNRFLAERTGGTYSTLKVQPAELEDSGVYFCASSLTGQGLIGEQFFGPGTRLTVL.

The J gene is TRBJ2-2, the V gene TRBV5-1, with 8 bases identical to TRBD2. J was trimmed by 8 bases and V by 2 bases; bases with no gene match: 11. This CDR3 has 16 residues. The germline gives CDR1 SGHRS, CDR2 YFSETQ. For the CDR3, the DNA is TGCGCCAGCAGCTTAACTCCGGGACTAGTAGGTGGGGAGCTGTTTTTT. As protein: CASSLTPGLVGGELFF.

The table lists this clonotype with a few counts. The V gene is TRBV19, the J gene TRBJ1-1; tentatively, D is TRBD1 (5 bases). V gave up 5 bases and J gave up 3 bases, with 13 bases separating them. The length of the CDR3 is 14 residues. The germline gives CDR1 LNHDA, CDR2 SQIVND (reference sequence). The CDR3 loop reads CASSVEGMDTEAFF. CDR3 in DNA: TGTGCCAGTAGTGTCGAGGGGATGGACACTGAAGCTTTCTTT.

This clonotype was seen a few times. V and J are TRBV2 and TRBJ2-4, with TRBD2 matching 10 bases. V was pared by 2 bases and J by 7 bases, with 17 bases of the junction left unmatched. This CDR3 contains 19 residues. CDR1 and CDR2 (germline): SNHLY, FYNNEI. DNA of the CDR3: TGTGCCAGCAGTGAAAGCCTGGGGCTAGCGGGGGCCCTGCACAACATTCAGTACTTC. Encoded protein: CASSESLGLAGALHNIQYF.

This clonotype was detected ten times or more. The chain has TRBV10-3 and TRBJ2-7; D gene unclear. Between the trimmed V and J ends, which lost 3 bases and 2 bases, there was a span of 8 bases. The CDR3 sequence is 13 residues long. The germline CDR1 and CDR2 sequences are ENHRY and SYGVKD. CDR3 loop: CAISDGQTYEQYF. For the CDR3, the DNA is TGTGCCATCAGTGACGGTCAAACCTACGAGCAGTACTTC.

In DNA, the CDR3 is TGTGCCAGCAACGGAAGACTAGCGGGAGGAAATGAGCAGTTCTTC. Residues: CASNGRLAGGNEQFF. The V and J genes are TRBV9 and TRBJ2-1; 13 nucleotides align to TRBD2. The CDR3 length is 15 residues. The junction had 7 bases not matched to a gene; V was cut back by 6 bases and J by 7 bases. CDR1 and CDR2 (germline): SGDLS, YYNGEE.

This clonotype was recorded a few times. The chain carries TRBV18 and TRBJ2-2; D unresolved. The V end lost 1 base, the J end lost 4 bases, and 10 bases lay between the germline ends. CDR3 size: 15 residues. CDR1 and CDR2 from the germline V gene are KGHSH and LQKENI. The CDR3 DNA is TGTGCCAGCTCACCACGACTCAGGAGCACCGGGGAGCTGTTTTTT. Residues: CASSPRLRSTGELFF.

This clonotype was seen a handful of times. The rearrangement uses TRBV10-3 and TRBJ2-1; TRBD1 aligns across 9 bases. The germline V gene has CDR1 ENHRY and CDR2 SYGVKD. J was trimmed by 7 bases and V by 8 bases; bases with no gene match: 6. The CDR3 sequence is 13 residues long. The CDR3 here is CAIGGTGWNEQFF. CDR3 sequence (DNA): TGTGCCATCGGCGGGACAGGGTGGAATGAGCAGTTCTTC.